This is a list of T cell receptor beta chains from one sample in a study of beta chain features in type 1 diabetes. The method was immunoSEQ multiplex PCR; TCRdb's version includes in-frame clones alone and lacks a portion of them. The sample contains under 150,000 clones, roughly 10% of which appear only once. Sequences were obtained from central memory CD4+ T cells from blood. The receptors shown here come from a young man with type 1 diabetes. CDR3s include the opening cysteine and the closing phenylalanine or tryptophan. A D gene is named only where the DNA matches it firmly. Expanded clones get a size class; other rows say once, few or many, or leave the size out.

j_call v_call clone_size d_call cdr3_nt cdr3_aa
TRBJ2-3 TRBV4-1 - TRBD1 TGCGCCAGCAGTTATCCGGGACAGCAAAGCACAGATACGCAGTATTTT CASSYPGQQSTDTQYF
TRBJ1-1 TRBV27 few TRBD1 TGTGCCAGCAGTTTTGGGACAGGGAGCACTGAAGCTTTCTTT CASSFGTGSTEAFF
TRBJ2-7 TRBV5-5 - TRBD2 TGTGCCAGCAGCGATCTAGCGGGGTACCCCTACGAGCAGTACTTC CASSDLAGYPYEQYF
TRBJ1-2 TRBV2 few - TGTGCCAGCGGGCGGGCTCAGGGCTACACCTTC CASGRAQGYTF
TRBJ2-3 TRBV19 - TRBD2 TGTGCCAGTTCGGGAGCGGGGGCTAGCACAGATACGCAGTATTTT CASSGAGASTDTQYF
TRBJ2-7 TRBV5-1 few - TGCGCCAGCAGCCCAAGGCAGGCTCTGACGATCTACGAGCAGTACTTC CASSPRQALTIYEQYF
TRBJ2-1 TRBV10-2 - TRBD1 TGCGCCAGCAGTCCATGGACAGGGGGCGGCCTCAATGAGCAGTTCTTC CASSPWTGGGLNEQFF
TRBJ2-1 TRBV7-9 - TRBD1 TGTGCCAGCAGCTCCGGGACAGGTTTTATGGGCTCCTACAATGAGCAGTTCTTC CASSSGTGFMGSYNEQFF
TRBJ2-3 TRBV2 few TRBD2 TGTGCCACCAAAGGGACTAGCGGGCCCTCCGCTCATTTT CATKGTSGPSAHF
TRBJ2-5 TRBV29-1 few - TGCAGCGTTGCGTACAGCCAAGAGACCCAGTACTTC CSVAYSQETQYF
TRBJ2-5 TRBV5-4 - - TGTGCCAGCAGCTTAGATAACCAGGGGGGAGAGACCCAGTACTTC CASSLDNQGGETQYF
TRBJ1-2 TRBV28 few TRBD1 TGTGCCAGCAGGCCCGGGACAGGGGGAAGGTATGGCTACACCTTC CASRPGTGGRYGYTF
TRBJ2-1 TRBV27 - - TGTGCCAGCAGTGCCAGGGTCAACAATGAGCAGTTCTTC CASSARVNNEQFF
TRBJ1-2 TRBV30 few TRBD1 TGTGCCTGGAGTATTACCGGGACAGCCCCTCTCTATGGCTACACCTTC CAWSITGTAPLYGYTF
TRBJ1-1 TRBV18 few - TGTGCCAGCTCACCAGGTCGGACTGAAGCTTTCTTT CASSPGRTEAFF
TRBJ2-5 TRBV5-4 few - TGTGCCAGCAGTGAGGCAGGGGACCAAGAGACCCAGTACTTC CASSEAGDQETQYF
TRBJ2-3 TRBV5-1 - TRBD1 TGCGCCAGTGGACAGGGGGCCGGCACAGATACGCAGTATTTT CASGQGAGTDTQYF
TRBJ2-4 TRBV19 few TRBD2 TGTGCCAGTAATGGACTAGCGGGGGGAGGTATTCAGTACTTC CASNGLAGGGIQYF
TRBJ1-2 TRBV19 - - TGTGCCAGTAGTCGCGCTCAATTGTCCAATGGCTACACCTTC CASSRAQLSNGYTF
TRBJ2-7 TRBV29-1 many - TGCAGCGTTGCCACTTCGAAGAGGAGCGAGCAGTACTTC CSVATSKRSEQYF
TRBJ2-7 TRBV5-1 few - TGCGCCAGCAGCTTGTCAGGGCCAGGGTCTGGATCCGGGCAGTACTTC CASSLSGPGSGSGQYF
TRBJ1-1 TRBV7-3 - - TGTGCCAGCAGCGCGTGGGCTGAAAAGACTGAAGCTTTCTTT CASSAWAEKTEAFF
TRBJ2-7 TRBV6-5 few TRBD1 TGTGCCAGCAGTTACAGGGACAGGGGTTTATACGAGCAGTACTTC CASSYRDRGLYEQYF
TRBJ1-1 TRBV13 - - TGTGCCAGCAGAGCTTATATTGCGTCCCGAAACACTGAAGCTTTCTTT CASRAYIASRNTEAFF
TRBJ1-6 TRBV7-2 - - TGTGCCAGCAGCCAAGAGTACAGGGATGATTCACCCCTCCACTTT CASSQEYRDDSPLHF
TRBJ1-3 TRBV30 few - TGTGCCTGGAGCGGTACTGGAAACACCATATATTTT CAWSGTGNTIYF
TRBJ2-3 TRBV15 - - TGTGCCACCAGCAGCTTAACAGATACGCAGTATTTT CATSSLTDTQYF
TRBJ2-3 TRBV29-1 - - TGCAGCGTGCCCCGGTGGGCCACAGATACGCAGTATTTT CSVPRWATDTQYF
TRBJ2-5 TRBV7-9 few TRBD2 TGTGCCAGCAGTCCGGGAGGGAGTAGCGGGGGACAAGAGACCCAGTACTTC CASSPGGSSGGQETQYF
TRBJ1-2 TRBV6-5 - - TGTGCCAGCTATAGCCAGGGGCAAGGCTACACCTTC CASYSQGQGYTF
TRBJ1-1 TRBV2 - TRBD1 TGTGCCAGCAGTGGACAGGGGAGGAGGGAAGCTTTCTTT CASSGQGRREAFF
TRBJ1-2 TRBV10-3 few TRBD1 TGTGCCATCAGCGGACAGGATGCTGGCTACACCTTC CAISGQDAGYTF
TRBJ2-7 TRBV5-1 - - TGCGCCAGCAGCTTGGGCGGTCCTCCCTACGAGCAGTACTTC CASSLGGPPYEQYF
TRBJ2-2 TRBV30 few TRBD2 TGTGCCTGGAGTGGCCCCGGGGGGGCTCTATCCGGGGAGCTGTTTTTT CAWSGPGGALSGELFF
TRBJ2-7 TRBV30 few TRBD1 TGTGCCTGGAGTAAGGGGGCGGCCTACGAGCAGTACTTC CAWSKGAAYEQYF
TRBJ1-1 TRBV7-3 few - TGTGCCAGCAGCTTAACGGGGGGACGGACTGAAGCTTTCTTT CASSLTGGRTEAFF
TRBJ1-6 TRBV9 few - TGTGCCAGCAGCGTAGGAAACAGATTTTCACCCCTCCACTTT CASSVGNRFSPLHF
TRBJ2-1 TRBV4-3 - - TGCGCCAGCAGCCTCGACAGGTGGTCCTACAATGAGCAGTTCTTC CASSLDRWSYNEQFF
TRBJ1-2 TRBV10-3 - - TGTGCCATCAGTGAGTCAGAGATCACGAACTATGGCTACACCTTC CAISESEITNYGYTF
TRBJ1-6 TRBV11-2 many - TGTGCCAGCAGCTTAGCCGCAGGCCGGTTTCGCTCACCCCTCCACTTT CASSLAAGRFRSPLHF
TRBJ2-1 TRBV28 few - TGTGCCAGCAGTCTGACAGAGTTCGAGCAGTTCTTC CASSLTEFEQFF
TRBJ2-3 TRBV4-3 few - TGCGCCAGCAGCCCTGGTGGTGGGGGCCCGGGAGATACGCAGTATTTT CASSPGGGGPGDTQYF
TRBJ2-7 TRBV2 - TRBD1 TGTGCCAGCAGTTTTAACAGGGGGTTTGGCGAGCAGTACTTC CASSFNRGFGEQYF
TRBJ2-5 TRBV19 - - TGTGCCAGTAGTACCCGCCTCGCAGAGGCCCAGTACTTC CASSTRLAEAQYF
TRBJ1-2 TRBV7-2 few - TGTGCCACCGAGCGTTTTGGCCTCTCCGGTGGCTACACCTTC CATERFGLSGGYTF
TRBJ1-4 TRBV15 few - TGTGCCACCAGCAGGGGAACAGGTGAAAAACTGTTTTTT CATSRGTGEKLFF
TRBJ1-2 TRBV9 few - TGTGCCAGCAGCGTCGGGGGGCGAGATGGCTACACCTTC CASSVGGRDGYTF
TRBJ2-5 TRBV4-1 - - TGCGCCAGCAGCCAGAGGGACTTGGGGGAGACCCAGTACTTC CASSQRDLGETQYF
TRBJ2-7 TRBV6-5 - TRBD1 TGTGCCAGCAGTTCGGGACAGGGGGCTAACTACGAGCAGTACTTC CASSSGQGANYEQYF
TRBJ2-7 TRBV27 few - TGTGCCAGCAGTCCCGCTGACAGCCTAAAATTCGAGCAGTACTTC CASSPADSLKFEQYF
TRBJ2-5 TRBV6-5 few TRBD1 TGTGCCAGCAGTGAACAGGGGGGTGAAGAGACCCAGTACTTC CASSEQGGEETQYF